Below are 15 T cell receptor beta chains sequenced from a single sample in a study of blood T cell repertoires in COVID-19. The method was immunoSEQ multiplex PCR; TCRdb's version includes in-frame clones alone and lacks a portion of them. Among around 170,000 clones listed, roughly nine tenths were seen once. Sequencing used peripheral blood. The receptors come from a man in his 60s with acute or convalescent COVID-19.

This chain's CDR3 is CASSLDQDLGGSTEAFF. The CDR3 DNA is TGTGCCAGCAGCTTGGACCAGGACCTCGGAGGATCCACTGAAGCTTTCTTT. The J gene is TRBJ1-1, the V gene TRBV5-4; D remains ambiguous. The V end was cut by 0 bases, the J end by 4 bases, with 19 bases between. Germline loops: CDR1 SGHNT, CDR2 YYREEE (reference sequence). The CDR3 runs 17 residues.

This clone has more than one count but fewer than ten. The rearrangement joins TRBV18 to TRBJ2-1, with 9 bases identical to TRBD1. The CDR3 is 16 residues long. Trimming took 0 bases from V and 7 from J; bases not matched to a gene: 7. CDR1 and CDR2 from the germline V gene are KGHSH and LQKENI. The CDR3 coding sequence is TGTGCCAGCTCACCACCGGTACAGGGGGCTGGAAATGAGCAGTTCTTC. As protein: CASSPPVQGAGNEQFF.

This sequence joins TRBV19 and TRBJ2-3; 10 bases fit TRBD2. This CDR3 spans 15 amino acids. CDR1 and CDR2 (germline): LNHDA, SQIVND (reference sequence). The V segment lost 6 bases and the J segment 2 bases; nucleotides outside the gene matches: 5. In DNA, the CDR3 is TGTGCCAGTAGCCTAGCGGGGGCATACACAGATACGCAGTATTTT. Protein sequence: CASSLAGAYTDTQYF.

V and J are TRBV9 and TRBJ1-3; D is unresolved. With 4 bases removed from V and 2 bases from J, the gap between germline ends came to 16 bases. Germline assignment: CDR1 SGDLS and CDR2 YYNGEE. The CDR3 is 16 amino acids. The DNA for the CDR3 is TGTGCCAGCAGCTCAGACGAGGGATGGCCTGGAAACACCATATATTTT. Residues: CASSSDEGWPGNTIYF.

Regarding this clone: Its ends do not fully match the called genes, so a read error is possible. The CDR3 DNA reads TGTGCTAGTGGCTTGGGACAGGATCCAAATACGCAGTATTTT. Translating it yields CASGLGQDPNTQYF. This sequence joins TRBV12-5 and TRBJ2-3; 8 positions match TRBD1. The CDR3 has 14 amino acids. Germline CDR1 reads LGHNT; CDR2 reads FRNRAP.

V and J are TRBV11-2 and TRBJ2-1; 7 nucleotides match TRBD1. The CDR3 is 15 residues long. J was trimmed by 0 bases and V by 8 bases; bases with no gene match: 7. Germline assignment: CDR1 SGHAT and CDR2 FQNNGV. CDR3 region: CASQPGTVSYNEQFF. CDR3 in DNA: TGTGCCAGCCAACCCGGGACAGTCTCCTACAATGAGCAGTTCTTC. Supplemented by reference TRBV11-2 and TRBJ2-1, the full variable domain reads EAGVAQSPRYKIIEKRQSVAFWCNPISGHATLYWYQQILGQGPKLLIQFQNNGVVDDSQLPKDRFSAERLKGVDSTLKIQPAKLEDSAVYLCASQPGTVSYNEQFFGPGTRLTVL.

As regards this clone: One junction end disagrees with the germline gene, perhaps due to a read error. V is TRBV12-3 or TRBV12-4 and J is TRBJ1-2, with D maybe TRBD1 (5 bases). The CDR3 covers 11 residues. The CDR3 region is CASSLAGGLVF. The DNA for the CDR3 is TGTGCCAGCAGTTTAGCCGGGGGTTTAGTCTTC.

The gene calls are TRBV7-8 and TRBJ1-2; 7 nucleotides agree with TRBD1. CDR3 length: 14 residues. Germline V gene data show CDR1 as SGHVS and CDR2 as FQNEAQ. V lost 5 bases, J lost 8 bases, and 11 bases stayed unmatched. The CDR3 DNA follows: TGTGCCAGCAGCCCGCGGACAGGATCCCCAGGCTACACCTTC. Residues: CASSPRTGSPGYTF.

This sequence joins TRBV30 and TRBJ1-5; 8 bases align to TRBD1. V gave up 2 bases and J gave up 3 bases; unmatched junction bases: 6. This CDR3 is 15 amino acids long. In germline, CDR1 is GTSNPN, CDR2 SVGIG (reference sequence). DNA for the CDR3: TGTGCCTGGAGTCCCGGGACAGGAGTCAATCAGCCCCAGCATTTT. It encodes CAWSPGTGVNQPQHF.

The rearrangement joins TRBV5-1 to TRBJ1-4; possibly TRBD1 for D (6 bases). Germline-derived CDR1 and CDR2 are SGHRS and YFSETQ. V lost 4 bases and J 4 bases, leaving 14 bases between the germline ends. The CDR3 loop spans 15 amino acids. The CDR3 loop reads CASSDQGQVNEKLFF. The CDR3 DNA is TGCGCCAGCAGCGATCAGGGGCAGGTTAATGAAAAACTGTTTTTT. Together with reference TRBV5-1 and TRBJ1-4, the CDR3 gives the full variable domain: KAGVTQTPRYLIKTRGQQVTLSCSPISGHRSVSWYQQTPGQGLQFLFEYFSETQRNKGNFPGRFSGRQFSNSRSEMNVSTLELGDSALYLCASSDQGQVNEKLFFGSGTQLSVL.

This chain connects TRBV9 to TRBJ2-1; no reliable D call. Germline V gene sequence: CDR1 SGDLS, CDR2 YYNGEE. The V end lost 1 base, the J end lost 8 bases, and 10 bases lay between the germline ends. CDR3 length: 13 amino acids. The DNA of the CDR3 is TGTGCCAGCAGCGTACACTCAGGTGATGAGCAGTTCTTC. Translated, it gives CASSVHSGDEQFF.

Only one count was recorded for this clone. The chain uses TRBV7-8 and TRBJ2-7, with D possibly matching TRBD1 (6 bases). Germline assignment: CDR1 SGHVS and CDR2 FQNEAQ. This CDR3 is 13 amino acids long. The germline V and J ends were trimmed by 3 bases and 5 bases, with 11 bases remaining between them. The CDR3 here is CASSFGRGHEQYF. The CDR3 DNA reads TGTGCCAGCAGCTTCGGCAGGGGACACGAGCAGTACTTC.

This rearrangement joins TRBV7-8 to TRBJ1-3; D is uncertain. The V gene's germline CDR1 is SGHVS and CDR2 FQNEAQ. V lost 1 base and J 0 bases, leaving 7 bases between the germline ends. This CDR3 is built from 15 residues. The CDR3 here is CASSLDGASGNTIYF. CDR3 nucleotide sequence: TGTGCCAGCAGCTTAGATGGAGCCTCTGGAAACACCATATATTTT.

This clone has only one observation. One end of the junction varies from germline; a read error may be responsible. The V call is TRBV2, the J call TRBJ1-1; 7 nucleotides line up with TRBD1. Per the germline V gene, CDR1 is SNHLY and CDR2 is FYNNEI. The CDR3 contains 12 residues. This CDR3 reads CASSEFGTEIYF. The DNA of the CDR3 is TGTGCCAGCAGTGAATTCGGGACAGAAATTTACTTT.

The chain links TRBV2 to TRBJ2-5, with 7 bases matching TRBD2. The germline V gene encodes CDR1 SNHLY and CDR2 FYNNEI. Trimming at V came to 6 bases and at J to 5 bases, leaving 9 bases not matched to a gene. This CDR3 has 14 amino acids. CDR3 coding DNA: TGTGCCAGCAGGGGGGACTATTCCCTGGAGACCCAGTACTTC. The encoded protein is CASRGDYSLETQYF.